The sequence of this T cell receptor (beta chain) was determined in a study of T cells in Graves' hyperthyroidism and ophthalmopathy (dated by TCRdb to the late 2010s). For context, the study as a whole: A discovery cohort of about a hundred patients, approximately 45 with Graves' ophthalmopathy and approximately 55 with stable Graves' hyperthyroidism, was used to find distinguishing TCR V-J signatures. In six Graves' hyperthyroidism patients, the study also compared T-cell repertoires from thyroid tissue with T-cell repertoires from blood. TCR Vbeta CDR3 sequencing of 140 or so peripheral blood samples (roughly 43 ophthalmopathy, roughly 74 hyperthyroidism and some 17 progressor patients) is reported in the paper. Once sampling was done, hyperthyroidism patients were given methimazole at a starting dose of 30 mg daily, whereas ophthalmopathy patients were given high-dose intravenous methylprednisolone. Whether ophthalmopathy could be predicted prospectively was tested in an independent validation cohort made up of 18 to 20 hyperthyroidism patients plus 17 patients who later progressed to ophthalmopathy. The 75 to 100 discovery patients were randomly divided into training and test sets at a 7:3 ratio. General findings and caveats noted by the study authors: Most expanded thyroid clonotypes (frequency above 0.001) were also detected in blood, suggesting blood repertoires may reflect thyroid immune responses. No statistical method was used to set the sample size in advance, and investigators knew the group allocation. A 13 V-J signature model separated ophthalmopathy from stable hyperthyroidism, with around 88% sensitivity and 81.08% specificity in cross-validation and 80%/75% in testing. In validation, progression to ophthalmopathy was predicted by the model with 70.59% sensitivity and around 76% specificity, a median of approximately 7.1 months before onset.

The TCR beta CDR3 regions were amplified from RNA transcripts. The TCR CDR3 was subjected to a first round of RT-PCR using the HTBI primer set and the Qiagen OneStep RT-PCR kit. Libraries were constructed in a second round of multiplex PCR, after which size selection and purification were performed. Paired-end sequencing of the libraries was performed with 100 bp reads on an Illumina HiSeq2000. Per the authors' processing: SOAPnuke was used to process the raw data, throwing out any read that contained adapters or uncalled bases, had a mean Phred below 15, or lacked an exact constant-primer or identifier match. High-quality paired reads were merged using COPE v1.2.5, and each unique nucleotide sequence was defined as a clonotype. Clonotypes were aligned to IMGT TRBV, TRBD and TRBJ reference segments using MiTCR v1.1. The analysis included only V-J combinations with a frequency above 0.0001, which together covered more than 99% of the repertoires. A TCS score was defined as the ratio between F50 (clonal expansion) and ExV (chaos), using BLOSUM62-based TCRdist between CDR3 peptides within each V-J. Welch's t-statistics and random forest reduced several hundred V-J features to 13, which were used in a naive Bayes classifier (R e1071). The similarity between thyroid and blood repertoires was quantified using the Morisita-Horn index. The raw public reads went through TCRdb reprocessing: fastp at Q25, MiXCR clone calling, in-frame beta chains kept. Each entry merges the rows of one CDR3 protein and shows their most common DNA and genes. The V and J calls and clone size are TCRdb's, not the authors'. Here the sample has hundreds of thousands of distinct CDR3 sequences; 45% occur a single time. The top ten hold less than 9% of the sample.

To note about this clonotype: Its recognized antigen is unknown. Possible read error: a much larger clone is one base away.

Patients with uncontrolled infections, other autoimmune diseases, pregnancy or lactation were excluded. Clinical symptoms, serum thyroxine and TRAb, thyroid ultrasound, and orbital computed tomography formed the basis for the diagnoses. Total RNA was extracted using Trizol reagent, and RNA quality was assessed on an Agilent 2100 Bioanalyzer. Sequences were obtained from peripheral blood or thyroid tissue (not recorded which). The receptor was derived from an adult man with Graves' disease, either hyperthyroidism or ophthalmopathy (not recorded which).

This receptor has the CDR3 CSAEGGGNYGYTF. The DNA sequence is TGCAGCGCCGAAGGTGGAGGGAACTATGGCTACACCTTC. The chain is assembled from TRBV29-1 and TRBJ1-2; no confident D gene assignment can be made. V is cut by 7 bases and J by 2 bases, and the space between the germline ends is 14 bases. The germline V gene encodes CDR1 SQVTM and CDR2 ANQGSEA. Reading from cysteine to phenylalanine, the CDR3 counts 13 amino acids. Of the read, only the CDR3 DNA is kept; its 39 bases are in frame from base 1.